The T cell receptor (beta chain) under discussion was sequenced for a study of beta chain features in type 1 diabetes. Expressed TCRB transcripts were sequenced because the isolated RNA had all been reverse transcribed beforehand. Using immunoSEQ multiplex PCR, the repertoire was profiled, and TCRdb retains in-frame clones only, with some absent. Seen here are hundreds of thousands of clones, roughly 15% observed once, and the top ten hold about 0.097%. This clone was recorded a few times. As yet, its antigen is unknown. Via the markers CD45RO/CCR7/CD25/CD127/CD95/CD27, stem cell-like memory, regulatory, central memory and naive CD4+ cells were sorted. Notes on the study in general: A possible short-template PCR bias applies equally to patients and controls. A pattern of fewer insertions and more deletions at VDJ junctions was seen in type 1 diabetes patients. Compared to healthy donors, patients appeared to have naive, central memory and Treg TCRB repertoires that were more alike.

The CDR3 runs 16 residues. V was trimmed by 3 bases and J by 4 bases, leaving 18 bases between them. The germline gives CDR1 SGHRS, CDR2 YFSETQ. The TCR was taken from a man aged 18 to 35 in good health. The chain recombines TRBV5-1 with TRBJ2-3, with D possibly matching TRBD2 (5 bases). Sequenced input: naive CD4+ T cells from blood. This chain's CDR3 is CASSSLSGNLPDTQYF. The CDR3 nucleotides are TGCGCCAGCAGCTCCCTAAGCGGAAACTTACCAGATACGCAGTATTTT.